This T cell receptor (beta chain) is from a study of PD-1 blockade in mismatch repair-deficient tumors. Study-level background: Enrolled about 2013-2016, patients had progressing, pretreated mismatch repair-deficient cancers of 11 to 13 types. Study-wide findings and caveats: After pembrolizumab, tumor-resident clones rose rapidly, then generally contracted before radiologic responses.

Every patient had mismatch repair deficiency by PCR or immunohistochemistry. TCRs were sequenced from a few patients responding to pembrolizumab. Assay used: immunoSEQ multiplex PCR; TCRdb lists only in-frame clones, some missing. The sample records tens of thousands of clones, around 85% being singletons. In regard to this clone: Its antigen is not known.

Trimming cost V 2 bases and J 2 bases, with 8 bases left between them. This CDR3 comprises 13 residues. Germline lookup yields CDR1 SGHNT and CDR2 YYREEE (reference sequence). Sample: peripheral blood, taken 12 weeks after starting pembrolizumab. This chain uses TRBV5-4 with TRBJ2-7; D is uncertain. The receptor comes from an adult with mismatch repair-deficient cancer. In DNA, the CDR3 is TGTGCCAGCAGCTTAGGCGGAACCTACGAGCAGTACTTC. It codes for CASSLGGTYEQYF.